Listed below are T cell receptor beta chains from one sample, sequenced in a study of T cell responses to AZD1222 COVID-19 vaccine. Method: immunoSEQ multiplex PCR; TCRdb's copy keeps in-frame clones and lacks some. The sample shows about 100,000 clones, about 88% of them seen only once. The sequencing used peripheral blood, collected on day 0 of AZD1222 vaccination. These TCRs come from an adult in good health. Both conserved end residues are part of each CDR3. A D gene is named only where the DNA matches it firmly. Only some rows state a clone size, as once, few, many or a class for expanded clones.

v_gene	len	abundance	d_gene	j_gene	CDR3aa	CDR3nt
TRBV7-2	15	.	.	TRBJ2-7	CASSLDSSSSYEQYF	TGTGCCAGCAGCTTAGACTCTTCGAGCTCCTACGAGCAGTACTTC
TRBV6-5	15	.	TRBD1	TRBJ1-2	CASSLDREKTGGYTF	TGTGCCAGCAGCCTAGACAGGGAGAAAACGGGGGGCTACACCTTC
TRBV3-1/TRBV3-2	12	medium-sized	.	TRBJ2-7	CASAHVGGEQYF	TGTGCCAGTGCCCATGTGGGCGGCGAGCAGTACTTC
TRBV2	11	.	.	TRBJ2-7	CASSSGYEQYF	TGTGCCAGCAGCTCAGGCTACGAGCAGTACTTC
TRBV28	14	.	.	TRBJ2-2	CAIRGRSNTGELFF	TGTGCCATTCGGGGACGATCGAACACCGGGGAGCTGTTTTTT
TRBV3-1/TRBV3-2	16	.	TRBD1	TRBJ1-3	CASSRHRGNGGNTIYF	TGTGCCAGCAGCCGTCACAGGGGAAATGGTGGAAACACCATATATTTT
TRBV4-3	13	.	.	TRBJ1-1	CASSQRGYTEAFF	TGCGCCAGCAGCCAGAGGGGTTACACTGAAGCTTTCTTT
TRBV18	15	.	.	TRBJ1-4	CASSPQRGEAEKLFF	TGTGCCAGCTCACCGCAACGGGGCGAGGCTGAAAAACTGTTTTTT
TRBV4-1	15	.	.	TRBJ2-7	CASSQVGGYSYEQYF	TGCGCCAGCAGCCAAGTAGGAGGATACTCCTACGAGCAGTACTTC
TRBV5-1	17	.	TRBD2	TRBJ2-3	CASSLGLAGGFTDTQYF	TGCGCCAGCAGCCTGGGACTAGCGGGAGGGTTCACAGATACGCAGTATTTT
TRBV13	14	.	.	TRBJ2-3	CASSVSALADTQYF	TGTGCCAGCAGCGTTAGCGCCCTCGCAGATACGCAGTATTTT